This T cell receptor (beta chain) comes out of a study of CD8 T cells in Susac syndrome (dated by TCRdb to about 2019). About the investigation overall: Of the Susac syndrome patients who were sequenced, eight were in clinical remission while about six had clinically active disease. Whether CD8+ T cell activation and differentiation in Susac syndrome was antigen driven was tested using repertoire sequencing. The clonality of the CD8+ T cell repertoire was compared across about a dozen healthy donors, some 14 Susac syndrome patients and under 18 multiple sclerosis patients. At the time of blood withdrawal, Susac syndrome patients were either therapy-naive, taking corticosteroids (with some also receiving IVIg), or on IVIg alone. What the authors observed across the whole study: The study acknowledged that relatively few individuals were included in the TCR sequencing and HLA analysis. Roughly 15 and five Susac-specific public clones were found in the total CD8+ and CD8+ TEMRA repertoires, respectively. Clonal expansion was observed in Susac syndrome CD8+ repertoires, with the highest expansion in CD8+ TEMRA cells and greater expansion in clinically active than in remitting patients.

RNA was extracted using the RNeasy kit, and about 0.45 to 1 ug of the RNA was reverse transcribed with random hexamers. The immunoSEQ multiplex PCR assay, which covers 54 Vbeta and 13 Jbeta segments, was used to amplify TCR beta CDR3 regions. PCR amplification bias was corrected by using a synthetic template baseline for primer optimization and computational correction. As for the original processing: Only productive sequences were kept, with reads annotated to V, D and J genes according to IMGT and analyzed in immunoSEQ Analyzer. Clonality was computed as one minus Shannon entropy normalized by log2 of the number of productive unique sequences. For each patient and control, public and private clones were evaluated among the 100 most prevalent clones. Clones were defined as Susac-specific if absent from the healthy and MS cohorts, from 1052 published viral clones and from other ImmuneACCESS disease sequences. TCRdb took the public reads, trimmed them with fastp at Q25, ran MiXCR for clone calling and kept in-frame beta chains. CDR3 protein duplicates are merged, each entry listing the most common genes and DNA. The V and J calls were determined by TCRdb, not by the authors. This sample gives about 80,000 distinct CDR3 sequences in total; about 93% of them show up just once. Roughly 1% of the sample is in the top ten clones.

Peripheral blood CD8+ and CD4+ T cells from healthy donors, Susac syndrome patients and multiple sclerosis patients were profiled by high-throughput TCR beta sequencing. The Susac syndrome patients fulfilled recently defined diagnostic criteria for either definite or probable disease. Bulk CD8+ and CD4+ T cells were purified magnetically by negative isolation, whereas CD8+ TEMRA cells were enriched by FACS. Blood was drawn into EDTA tubes, processed within 24 hours, and PBMCs were isolated by density gradient centrifugation. PBMCs intended for TCR sequencing were cryopreserved in liquid nitrogen and thawed later in a water bath at 37 degrees C. The sorted or isolated CD4+, CD8+ and CD8+ TEMRA cells had a purity of 90% or higher. Notes on this clonotype: Its antigen specificity is not known. No base quality information exists; no much larger clone differs at one position.

Unmatched junction bases come to 10, with V trimmed by 5 bases and J by 5 bases. Counted from cysteine to phenylalanine, this CDR3 has 15 amino acids. Only CDR3 DNA is held: 45 bases, read in frame from base 1. Sequences SGHTA (CDR1) and FQGNSA (CDR2) are obtained from the germline V gene. Sequencing was performed on CD8+ T cells from PBMCs. The TCR originated in a human donor with Susac syndrome. The rearranged chain carries TRBV7-2 and TRBJ2-5; the central 8 bases match TRBD2. The nucleotide sequence reads TGTGCCAGCAGCCCCCTGAGCGGGGGTGAGGAGACCCAGTACTTC. This translates into CASSPLSGGEETQYF.